This T cell receptor beta chain was obtained from a study of blood T cell repertoires in COVID-19. Background on the study: Sample material is recorded as cDNA or gDNA derived from T cells, B-cell-depleted T cells, or PBMCs.

The V and J ends lost 4 bases and 7 bases respectively, with 19 bases between them. CDR1 and CDR2 from the germline V gene are SGHTA and FQGTGA. CDR3 length equals 15 residues. Sequenced by immunoSEQ multiplex PCR; TCRdb stores in-frame clones only, minus some. The data hold 55,000 to 65,000 clones, with 90% to 95% observed a single time. This rearrangement joins TRBV7-3 to TRBJ1-2, with TRBD1 as a possible D gene (6 bases). The source material was peripheral blood. This TCR was recovered from a human donor in a cohort sampled during active COVID-19. CDR3 nucleotides: TGTGCCAGCAGCTCGAGGGATACAGGGTTGGGTGGCTACACCTTC. Translation: CASSSRDTGLGGYTF.